Presented here are 23 T cell receptor beta chains from one specimen sequenced in a study of technical replicates of blood from several donors. Sequencing used immunoSEQ multiplex PCR; TCRdb keeps in-frame clones, though not all of them. The data show about 71,000 clones, with around 97% seen just once and roughly 0.2% held by the top ten. The sample comprised T cells isolated from PBMCs. The receptor set was obtained from a human donor in good health.

The chain links TRBV6-5 to TRBJ1-1; possibly TRBD1 for D (6 bases). Germline CDR1 MNHEY, CDR2 SVGAGI. CDR3 length: 14 residues. Trimming stripped 2 bases from V and 6 bases from J, with 13 bases between. CDR3 residues: CASSYNGGRAEAFF. The DNA for the CDR3 is TGTGCCAGCAGTTACAACGGGGGGCGGGCTGAAGCTTTCTTT.

This sequence joins TRBV19 and TRBJ2-5, with D possibly TRBD1 on 6 matching bases. Germline values: CDR1 LNHDA, CDR2 SQIVND (reference sequence). V was trimmed by 6 bases and J by 0 bases, leaving 14 bases between them. This CDR3 is built from 15 residues. This chain's CDR3 is CASRLGQSYQETQYF. CDR3 coding DNA: TGTGCCAGTAGATTAGGACAGTCGTACCAAGAGACCCAGTACTTC.

The CDR3 DNA follows: TGTGCCAGCTCACCACAACAGGGGGCGGATACGCAGTATTTT. Its translation: CASSPQQGADTQYF. The chain carries TRBV18 and TRBJ2-3, with TRBD1 matching 9 bases. Germline-derived CDR1 and CDR2 are KGHSH and LQKENI. Trimming took 1 base from V and 6 from J; bases not matched to a gene: 2. CDR3 size: 14 residues. The full variable domain, with the rest looked up from reference TRBV18 and TRBJ2-3, is NAGVMQNPRHLVRRRGQEARLRCSPMKGHSHVYWYRQLPEEGLKFMVYLQKENIIDESGMPKERFSAEFPKEGPSILRIQQVVRGDSAAYFCASSPQQGADTQYFGPGTRLTVL.

This sequence joins TRBV29-1 and TRBJ1-1; maybe TRBD1 (6 bases). CDR1 SQVTM and CDR2 ANQGSEA come from the germline V gene. V was trimmed by 0 bases and J by 12 bases, leaving 14 bases between them. There are 12 residues in the CDR3. The CDR3 reads CSVEDNRDLPFF. CDR3 DNA sequence: TGCAGCGTTGAAGACAACAGGGATTTGCCTTTCTTT. Full variable domain (rest looked up from reference TRBV29-1 and TRBJ1-1): SAVISQKPSRDICQRGTSLTIQCQVDSQVTMMFWYRQQPGQSLTLIATANQGSEATYESGFVIDKFPISRPNLTFSTLTVSNMSPEDSSIYLCSVEDNRDLPFFGQGTRLTVV.

The chain employs TRBV19 and TRBJ2-1; 8 positions match TRBD1. CDR1 is LNHDA and CDR2 is SQIVND in the germline V gene (reference sequence). J gave up 7 bases and V 4 bases, and 15 bases lay outside the gene matches. The CDR3 is 17 residues long. As DNA, the CDR3 is TGTGCCAGTAGTACGCCCCTCCGGGACAGGTTGGGGAATGAGCAGTTCTTC. This translates into CASSTPLRDRLGNEQFF.

This chain connects TRBV28 to TRBJ2-7, with 8 bases fitting TRBD2. The CDR3 spans 13 residues. Trimming cost V 6 bases and J 2 bases; bases outside gene matches: 3. Germline values: CDR1 MDHEN, CDR2 SYDVKM. CDR3 bases: TGTGCCAGCAGCAGGACTAGCCCCTACGAGCAGTACTTC. As protein: CASSRTSPYEQYF.

This clone appeared once. The chain uses TRBV9 and TRBJ2-3; 11 bases map to TRBD2. Trimming cost V 3 bases and J 4 bases; bases outside gene matches: 7. Germline lookup yields CDR1 SGDLS and CDR2 YYNGEE. The CDR3 covers 16 residues. The CDR3 DNA reads TGTGCCAGCAGCGATCTAGCGGGGGGTAACGCAGATACGCAGTATTTT. This translates into CASSDLAGGNADTQYF.

The gene calls are TRBV11-2 and TRBJ2-3; tentatively, D is TRBD2 (6 bases). This CDR3 has 15 residues. Germline-derived CDR1 and CDR2 are SGHAT and FQNNGV. The V gene lost 1 base and the J gene lost 4 bases, with 12 bases spanning the gap. The CDR3 DNA reads TGTGCCAGCAGCTTAGCGGGAGCTTCCCCAGATACGCAGTATTTT. Its translation is CASSLAGASPDTQYF.

The chain has TRBV6-1 and TRBJ2-3; possibly TRBD2 for D (5 bases). This CDR3 spans 14 amino acids. Trimming took off 2 bases at V and 9 bases at J, with 15 bases between the two ends. Germline-derived CDR1 and CDR2 are MNHNS and SASEGT. The CDR3 loop is CASSESWLEATQYF. The CDR3 region has the DNA TGTGCCAGCAGTGAAAGTTGGTTGGAGGCAACGCAGTATTTT.

The V and J genes are TRBV6-5 and TRBJ2-3, with D tentatively TRBD2 (5 bases). CDR3 size: 14 residues. Looked up from germline, CDR1 is MNHEY and CDR2 is SVGAGI. Between the trimmed V and J ends, which lost 2 bases and 6 bases, there was a span of 12 bases. The DNA for the CDR3 is TGTGCCAGCAGTTACAGGGCGAGGGTGGATACGCAGTATTTT. It is translated as CASSYRARVDTQYF.

V and J are TRBV7-9 and TRBJ2-7; 7 bases line up with TRBD2. Germline CDR1 is SEHNR and CDR2 is FQNEAQ (reference sequence). V trimming: 5 bases; J trimming: 6 bases; junction bases outside the gene matches: 13. The CDR3 contains 15 residues. CDR3 in amino acids: CASSPRGGGSVEQYF. The CDR3 bases are TGTGCCAGCAGCCCGAGGGGCGGGGGATCCGTCGAGCAGTACTTC.

The V and J genes are TRBV27 and TRBJ2-5, with D perhaps matching TRBD2 (7 bases). Per germline, CDR1 MNHEY and CDR2 SMNVEV (reference sequence). With 3 bases removed from V and 7 bases from J, the gap between germline ends came to 15 bases. The CDR3 totals 14 residues. The CDR3 coding sequence is TGTGCCAGCAGTTTTAGGCTAGGGGGGGGGACCCAGTACTTC. This sequence encodes CASSFRLGGGTQYF.

The rearrangement links TRBV6-5 to TRBJ2-7; no firm D call. Germline lookup yields CDR1 MNHEY and CDR2 SVGAGI. V lost 0 bases to trimming and J lost 2 bases, with 8 bases between them. This CDR3 comprises 14 residues. This CDR3 is CASSYSLGAYEQYF. CDR3 DNA sequence: TGTGCCAGCAGTTACTCTTTGGGCGCCTACGAGCAGTACTTC.

The table lists this clone with a count of one. V and J are TRBV5-1 and TRBJ1-2; the D is unclear. CDR3 size: 15 residues. Trimming left V 0 bases short and J 1 base short, with 10 bases between. Looked up from germline, CDR1 is SGHRS and CDR2 is YFSETQ. CDR3 residues: CASSLGRINNYGYTF. CDR3 DNA sequence: TGCGCCAGCAGCTTGGGCAGAATAAATAACTATGGCTACACCTTC.

The gene calls are TRBV10-3 and TRBJ2-7, with 11 positions matching TRBD2. With 6 bases clipped from V and 3 bases from J, the junction kept 1 base outside the gene matches. The CDR3 is made up of 13 amino acids. Germline V gene sequence: CDR1 ENHRY, CDR2 SYGVKD. This CDR3 is CAISGTSGYEQYF. DNA of the CDR3: TGTGCCATCAGCGGGACTAGCGGCTACGAGCAGTACTTC.

The chain recombines TRBV18 with TRBJ1-1, with D maybe TRBD1 (5 bases). This CDR3 has 14 amino acids. The germline V gene encodes CDR1 KGHSH and CDR2 LQKENI. The ends were cut back, 4 bases at V and 7 bases at J, with 16 bases in the middle. This chain's CDR3 is CASSRGGDALEAFF. CDR3 DNA sequence: TGTGCCAGCTCACGCGGGGGGGACGCCCTTGAAGCTTTCTTT.

This rearrangement joins TRBV7-9 to TRBJ1-1; D is unclear. Germline lookup yields CDR1 SEHNR and CDR2 FQNEAQ (reference sequence). This CDR3 spans 18 amino acids. Trimming stripped 1 base from V and 1 base from J, with 19 bases between. The DNA of the CDR3 is TGTGCCAGCAGCTTAGACGGTATTGGAGGCAGCGGGAACACTGAAGCTTTCTTT. Its translation: CASSLDGIGGSGNTEAFF.

This chain uses TRBV6-5 with TRBJ1-4; D gene unclear. The CDR3 covers 16 residues. V was cut by 0 bases and J by 7 bases, with 15 bases left in between. The germline CDR1 and CDR2 sequences are MNHEY and SVGAGI. The CDR3 reads CASSYSSGSSGEKLFF. The CDR3 DNA is TGTGCCAGCAGTTACTCAAGTGGCTCCTCGGGTGAAAAACTGTTTTTT.

V gene TRBV29-1 combines with J gene TRBJ2-4; D is unclear. The CDR3 has 13 amino acids. Germline V gene data show CDR1 as SQVTM and CDR2 as ANQGSEA. Trimming left V 6 bases short and J 5 bases short, with 14 bases between. The CDR3 here is CSVLLLFQNIQYF. DNA of the CDR3: TGCAGCGTCCTACTCCTTTTCCAAAACATTCAGTACTTC. Filled out from reference TRBV29-1 and TRBJ2-4, the complete variable domain reads SAVISQKPSRDICQRGTSLTIQCQVDSQVTMMFWYRQQPGQSLTLIATANQGSEATYESGFVIDKFPISRPNLTFSTLTVSNMSPEDSSIYLCSVLLLFQNIQYFGAGTRLSVL.

The chain links TRBV19 to TRBJ1-1, with D perhaps matching TRBD1 (6 bases). V shed 7 bases and J shed 4 bases, with 19 bases lying between them. The CDR3 consists of 15 residues. CDR1 and CDR2 from the germline V gene are LNHDA and SQIVND (reference sequence). The CDR3 nucleotides read TGTGCCAGTAACTGGGGGGGCAGGGCGGGCACTGAAGCTTTCTTT. This sequence encodes CASNWGGRAGTEAFF.

V and J are TRBV5-4 and TRBJ1-2; perhaps TRBD1 as D (5 bases). V dropped 4 bases and J dropped 4 bases, with 11 bases sitting between them. The CDR3 extends over 13 amino acids. Germline V gives CDR1 SGHNT, CDR2 YYREEE (reference sequence). DNA for the CDR3: TGTGCCAGCAGCCCCCAGGGTTCCTATGGCTACACCTTC. Translated: CASSPQGSYGYTF.

The chain couples TRBV5-1 to TRBJ2-4; TRBD2 matches at 7 bases. CDR1 SGHRS and CDR2 YFSETQ come from the germline V gene. The CDR3 extends over 16 amino acids. Unmatched junction bases numbered 12, after V lost 2 bases and J lost 7 bases. CDR3 loop: CASSLHQNPGGNIQYF. DNA of the CDR3: TGCGCCAGCAGCTTACACCAGAATCCCGGGGGGAACATTCAGTACTTC.

Written as DNA, the CDR3 is TGTGCCAGCAGCCCCGGACAGGGGACTGATGAGCAGTACTTC. It encodes CASSPGQGTDEQYF. J is TRBJ2-7 and V is TRBV11-2; the match to TRBD1 covers 9 bases. This CDR3 is built from 14 residues. V lost 5 bases to trimming and J lost 7 bases; unmatched junction nucleotides: 9. Looked up from germline, CDR1 is SGHAT and CDR2 is FQNNGV.